The present entry profiles one T cell receptor beta chain with its context. Its antigen is currently unknown. The sample originates from a study of T cell responses to AZD1222 COVID-19 vaccine. Findings of the study overall: The donor group comprised mostly white British people and more females; the analysis possibly underestimated clonal diversity.

Germline V lookup: CDR1 SNHLY, CDR2 FYNNEI. The CDR3 covers 15 residues. V gave up 7 bases and J gave up 4 bases; unmatched junction bases: 8. Method: immunoSEQ multiplex PCR; TCRdb's copy keeps in-frame clones and lacks some. The data contain 100,000 or so clones, roughly 89% of them singletons. The receptor's source is an adult in good health. The chain combines TRBV2 with TRBJ2-1; 9 bases agree with TRBD2. The specimen comprised peripheral blood, sampled on day 0 of AZD1222 vaccination. CDR3 residues: CASMASGVGYNEQFF. The CDR3 DNA reads as TGTGCCAGCATGGCTAGCGGGGTGGGTTACAATGAGCAGTTCTTC.